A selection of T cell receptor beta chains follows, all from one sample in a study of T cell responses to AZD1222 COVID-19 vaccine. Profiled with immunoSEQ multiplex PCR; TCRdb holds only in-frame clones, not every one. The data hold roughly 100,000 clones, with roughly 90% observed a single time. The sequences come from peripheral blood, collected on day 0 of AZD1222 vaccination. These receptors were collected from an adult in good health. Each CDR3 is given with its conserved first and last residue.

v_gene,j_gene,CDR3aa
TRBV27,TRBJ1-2,CASSLLGPSAGYTF
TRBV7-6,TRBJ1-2,CASSLQGDHYGYTF
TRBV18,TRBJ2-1,CASSPPYGEQFF
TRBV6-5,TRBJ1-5,CASRRTDSNQPQHF
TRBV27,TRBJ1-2,CASSRQGMDYGYTF
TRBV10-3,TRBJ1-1,CAIRAEMNTEAFF
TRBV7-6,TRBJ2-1,CASSLGVVVSEQFF
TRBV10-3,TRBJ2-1,CATRDSSYNEQFF
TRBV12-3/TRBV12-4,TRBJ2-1,CASSLPTLRRQFF
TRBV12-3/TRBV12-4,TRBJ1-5,CASTANNQPQHF
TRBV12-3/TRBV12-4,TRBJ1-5,CAPGGESNQPQHF
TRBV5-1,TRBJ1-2,CASSPDPGNYGYTF
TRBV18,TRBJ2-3,CASSPGLAGDTQYF
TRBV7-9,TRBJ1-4,CASSLGLQAPHNEKLFF
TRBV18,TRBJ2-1,CASGDQGGPNEQFF